A selection of T cell receptor beta chains follows, all from one sample in a study of post-analysis software for immune sequencing data. TCRdb redid the calling of the PCR reads with MiXCR, one entry per CDR3 protein. The table lists hundreds of thousands of distinct CDR3 sequences, around 64% of them singletons. Sequenced sample: blood. The origin of the receptors is a girl aged 2 to 10 with multiple sclerosis. Each CDR3 is given with its conserved first and last residue. Fields, in order: CDR3 protein, CDR3 DNA, clone size, D gene, V gene, J gene. D genes are given only for firm matches. Clone size is not always given. Where it is, it says once, few, many or a class for expanded clones.

CDR3aa: CASSLTVNSYEQYF; CDR3nt: TGTGCCAGCAGTTTAACAGTGAACTCCTACGAGCAGTACTTC; abundance: few; d_gene: .; v_gene: TRBV27; j_gene: TRBJ2-7
CDR3aa: CASSQDIPPTETQYF; CDR3nt: TGTGCCAGCAGCCAAGATATCCCACCGACGGAGACCCAGTACTTC; abundance: few; d_gene: .; v_gene: TRBV4-2; j_gene: TRBJ2-5
CDR3aa: CTISEGKQQPNYGYTF; CDR3nt: TGTACCATCAGTGAAGGAAAACAGCAGCCTAACTATGGCTACACCTTC; abundance: .; d_gene: .; v_gene: TRBV10-3; j_gene: TRBJ1-2
CDR3aa: CASSYSGEGFRSETQYF; CDR3nt: TGTGCCAGCAGTTACTCGGGGGAGGGGTTTCGAAGCGAGACCCAGTACTTC; abundance: .; d_gene: TRBD2; v_gene: TRBV6-2/TRBV6-3; j_gene: TRBJ2-5
CDR3aa: CSASGGASYNEQFF; CDR3nt: TGCAGTGCTAGCGGGGGGGCCTCCTACAATGAGCAGTTCTTC; abundance: .; d_gene: TRBD2; v_gene: TRBV20-1; j_gene: TRBJ2-1
CDR3aa: CASSVGTSLETQYF; CDR3nt: TGTGCCAGCAGCGTAGGGACTTCCCTCGAGACCCAGTACTTC; abundance: .; d_gene: .; v_gene: TRBV9; j_gene: TRBJ2-5
CDR3aa: CASSLLWGQPQHF; CDR3nt: TGTGCCAGCAGCTTGTTGTGGGGGCAGCCCCAGCATTTT; abundance: few; d_gene: .; v_gene: TRBV7-2; j_gene: TRBJ1-5
CDR3aa: CASSLARGVQETQYF; CDR3nt: TGTGCCAGCAGCTTAGCGCGAGGGGTCCAAGAGACCCAGTACTTC; abundance: .; d_gene: .; v_gene: TRBV7-6; j_gene: TRBJ2-5
CDR3aa: CASSEQGRVGELFF; CDR3nt: TGTGCCAGCAGTGAACAGGGAAGAGTCGGGGAGCTGTTTTTT; abundance: .; d_gene: .; v_gene: TRBV2; j_gene: TRBJ2-2
CDR3aa: CASSRQGGHGTEAFF; CDR3nt: TGTGCCAGCAGTAGACAGGGTGGGCACGGCACTGAAGCTTTCTTT; abundance: .; d_gene: TRBD1; v_gene: TRBV12-3/TRBV12-4; j_gene: TRBJ1-1
CDR3aa: CASSYERHEQFF; CDR3nt: TGTGCCAGCAGTTACGAGCGGCATGAGCAGTTCTTC; abundance: .; d_gene: .; v_gene: TRBV6-6; j_gene: TRBJ2-1
CDR3aa: CAISLETGAGYTF; CDR3nt: TGTGCCATCAGTCTCGAAACAGGGGCTGGCTACACCTTC; abundance: many; d_gene: TRBD1; v_gene: TRBV10-3; j_gene: TRBJ1-2
CDR3aa: CASSLGSYWRDREHNEQFF; CDR3nt: TGTGCCAGCAGCTTAGGTTCTTATTGGCGGGACCGCGAGCACAATGAGCAGTTCTTC; abundance: .; d_gene: .; v_gene: TRBV11-2; j_gene: TRBJ2-1
CDR3aa: CSVAATSGGYNEQFF; CDR3nt: TGCAGCGTTGCGGCTACTAGCGGGGGGTACAATGAGCAGTTCTTC; abundance: few; d_gene: TRBD2; v_gene: TRBV29-1; j_gene: TRBJ2-1
CDR3aa: CASSTIRQGGEGTEAFF; CDR3nt: TGTGCCAGTAGTACAATCAGACAGGGCGGAGAGGGCACTGAAGCTTTCTTT; abundance: .; d_gene: TRBD1; v_gene: TRBV19; j_gene: TRBJ1-1